Presented here are 22 T cell receptor beta chains from one specimen sequenced in a study of T cells after posttransplantation cyclophosphamide. Controls had myeloablative marrow grafts with methotrexate and calcineurin inhibitor, sampled at 1 year. Data came from immunoSEQ multiplex PCR; TCRdb stores just in-frame clones and leaves some out. The data hold about 22,000 clones, with roughly 90% observed a single time. The input for sequencing was PBMCs, taken after an allogeneic stem cell transplant with a calcineurin inhibitor and methotrexate. These receptors all come from a female patient aged 45-65 years who received an allogeneic stem cell transplant from an unrelated donor, was CMV-positive, and had chronic GVHD only. Some T cells may be the graft donor's.

This rearrangement joins TRBV19 to TRBJ1-1; 9 nucleotides line up with TRBD1. V lost 5 bases to trimming and J lost 0 bases; unmatched junction nucleotides: 7. CDR3 length equals 16 residues. Germline CDR1 is LNHDA and CDR2 is SQIVND (reference sequence). This chain's CDR3 is CASSVGTGNLNTEAFF. CDR3 sequence (DNA): TGTGCCAGTAGTGTCGGGACAGGGAATTTGAACACTGAAGCTTTCTTT.

This chain connects TRBV5-1 to TRBJ2-5, with TRBD1 matching 8 bases. This CDR3 has 15 amino acids. With 5 bases clipped from V and 5 bases from J, the junction kept 11 bases outside the gene matches. The germline V gene encodes CDR1 SGHRS and CDR2 YFSETQ. CDR3 protein: CASRTGQGLWETQYF. In nucleotides, the CDR3 is TGCGCCAGCAGAACCGGACAGGGTTTATGGGAGACCCAGTACTTC.

The rearrangement links TRBV7-2 to TRBJ2-7; 9 positions agree with TRBD2. The ends lost 1 base at V and 3 bases at J; junction bases unmatched: 4. From germline, CDR1 is SGHTA and CDR2 FQGNSA. The CDR3 extends over 15 amino acids. The CDR3 spells CASSLVAGDVYEQYF. For the CDR3, the DNA is TGTGCCAGCAGCTTAGTAGCGGGAGACGTCTACGAGCAGTACTTC. Drawing the rest from reference TRBV7-2 and TRBJ2-7, the complete variable domain is GAGVSQSPSNKVTEKGKDVELRCDPISGHTALYWYRQSLGQGLEFLIYFQGNSAPDKSGLPSDRFSAERTGGSVSTLTIQRTQQEDSAVYLCASSLVAGDVYEQYFGPGTRLTVT.

This sequence joins TRBV13 and TRBJ2-1; 8 bases agree with TRBD2. There are 16 residues in the CDR3. The V and J ends lost 1 base and 8 bases, in that order; junction bases with no gene match: 10. Germline values: CDR1 PRHDT, CDR2 FYEKMQ (reference sequence). DNA of the CDR3: TGTGCCAGCAGCTTAGCGGGCAGGACTAGCCGGGATGAGCAGTTCTTC. It yields the protein CASSLAGRTSRDEQFF.

The CDR3 protein is CASRGPGSLNEKLFF. CDR3 coding DNA: TGTGCCAGCAGGGGGCCCGGGTCCCTCAATGAAAAACTGTTTTTT. The rearrangement uses TRBV25-1 and TRBJ1-4; maybe TRBD1 (5 bases). V gave up 6 bases and J gave up 5 bases, with 16 bases separating them. Germline CDR1 MGHDK, CDR2 SYGVNS. This CDR3 has 15 amino acids.

The chain carries TRBV28 and TRBJ2-1; 13 nucleotides line up with TRBD2. The CDR3 has 16 amino acids. In germline, CDR1 is MDHEN, CDR2 SYDVKM. The ends lost 2 bases at V and 9 bases at J; junction bases unmatched: 7. The CDR3 region has the DNA TGTGCCAGCAGTTTACCTACTAGCGGGAGGGCCGGTGAGCAGTTCTTC. This encodes CASSLPTSGRAGEQFF. The full variable domain, rest sourced from reference TRBV28 and TRBJ2-1, is DVKVTQSSRYLVKRTGEKVFLECVQDMDHENMFWYRQDPGLGLRLIYFSYDVKMKEKGDIPEGYSVSREKKERFSLILESASTNQTSMYLCASSLPTSGRAGEQFFGPGTRLTVL.

The CDR3 sequence: CASSRGDNMNTEAFF. In DNA, the CDR3 is TGCGCCAGCAGCCGGGGAGACAATATGAACACTGAAGCTTTCTTT. The rearrangement links TRBV5-1 to TRBJ1-1; D is uncertain. Trimming took 4 bases from V and 0 from J, leaving 13 bases between them. Germline CDR1 SGHRS, CDR2 YFSETQ. The CDR3 loop spans 15 amino acids.

The chain recombines TRBV9 with TRBJ2-1; 12 bases agree with TRBD2. The germline V gene has CDR1 SGDLS and CDR2 YYNGEE. Trimming at V came to 4 bases and at J to 5 bases, leaving 4 bases not matched to a gene. This CDR3 region has 15 residues. As DNA, the CDR3 is TGTGCCAGCAGCCCTAGCGGGAGGGCCCACAATGAGCAGTTCTTC. It encodes CASSPSGRAHNEQFF.

This chain connects TRBV4-2 to TRBJ2-1; 8 bases match TRBD2. The CDR3 runs to 15 residues. Losses at the gene ends were 0 bases for V and 7 bases for J; bases not matched to a gene: 5. The germline gives CDR1 LGHNA, CDR2 YNFKEQ. The CDR3 DNA sequence: TGTGCCAGCAGCCAAGATCGGGCTAGCGGGAATGAGCAGTTCTTC. Translating gives CASSQDRASGNEQFF.

The rearrangement links TRBV30 to TRBJ2-4, with TRBD2 as a possible D gene (5 bases). V was cut by 0 bases and J by 10 bases, with 19 bases left in between. Per the germline V gene, CDR1 is GTSNPN and CDR2 is SVGIG (reference sequence). This CDR3 is 15 amino acids long. The CDR3 coding sequence is TGTGCCTGGAGTGTAAATTTCGGTCCGACGGGAATTCAGTACTTC. It codes for CAWSVNFGPTGIQYF.

The V and J genes are TRBV6-5 and TRBJ2-1; D gene uncertain. The length of the CDR3 is 13 residues. CDR1 is MNHEY, CDR2 SVGAGI, per germline. V dropped 5 bases and J dropped 2 bases, with 7 bases sitting between them. The CDR3: CASSRGAYNEQFF. CDR3 DNA sequence: TGTGCCAGCAGTCGCGGTGCCTACAATGAGCAGTTCTTC.

This rearrangement joins TRBV14 to TRBJ1-2; D unresolved. Germline CDR1 SGHDN, CDR2 FVKESK. The ends were cut back, 1 base at V and 5 bases at J, with 8 bases in the middle. The CDR3 contains 13 residues. The CDR3 here is CASSQVREYGYTF. The CDR3 region has the DNA TGTGCCAGCAGCCAAGTGCGAGAATATGGCTACACCTTC.

The J gene is TRBJ2-7, the V gene TRBV28, with 10 bases identical to TRBD2. Trimming cost V 6 bases and J 2 bases; bases outside gene matches: 7. The CDR3 spans 15 residues. The germline V gene has CDR1 MDHEN and CDR2 SYDVKM. The CDR3: CASRNTGLAAYEQYF. The CDR3 DNA is TGTGCCAGCAGAAATACCGGACTAGCGGCCTACGAGCAGTACTTC.

The V gene is TRBV6-5, the J gene TRBJ2-7; 9 positions match TRBD1. The germline gives CDR1 MNHEY, CDR2 SVGAGI. Unmatched junction bases numbered 5, after V lost 6 bases and J lost 2 bases. The CDR3 runs to 14 residues. Here the CDR3 reads CASSRDREAYEQYF. The DNA for the CDR3 is TGTGCCAGCAGCAGGGACAGGGAGGCCTACGAGCAGTACTTC.

This clone occurred once. V gene TRBV5-1 combines with J gene TRBJ1-2; unclear D gene. The CDR3 consists of 14 residues. Per the germline V gene, CDR1 is SGHRS and CDR2 is YFSETQ. With 4 bases removed from V and 0 bases from J, the gap between germline ends came to 10 bases. The CDR3 DNA reads TGCGCCAGCAGCCCTGCCGGGGCTAACTATGGCTACACCTTC. Protein: CASSPAGANYGYTF.

V gene TRBV27 combines with J gene TRBJ2-5; 13 bases agree with TRBD2. The J call may be in error: the DNA end matches TRBJ2-7 better. There are 16 residues in the CDR3. Germline CDR1 and CDR2: MNHEY and SMNVEV (reference sequence). Written as DNA, the CDR3 is TGTGCCAGCAGTGGGGGACTAGCGGGAACAAGCTACGAGCAGTACTTC. It codes for CASSGGLAGTSYEQYF.

The chain has TRBV28 and TRBJ2-7; possible D gene TRBD1, 7 bases. V lost 0 bases and J 2 bases, leaving 14 bases between the germline ends. The CDR3 extends over 16 amino acids. Germline V gene sequence: CDR1 MDHEN, CDR2 SYDVKM. The CDR3 DNA follows: TGTGCCAGCAGTTTATGGGGCCAGGGGGGTCCCTACGAGCAGTACTTC. The encoded protein is CASSLWGQGGPYEQYF.

This chain connects TRBV7-2 to TRBJ2-1; D may be TRBD2 (6 bases). V was clipped by 1 base and J by 10 bases, with 11 bases between them. Germline lookup yields CDR1 SGHTA and CDR2 FQGNSA. The CDR3 length is 13 residues. This CDR3 reads CASSLEPRGEQFF. CDR3 bases: TGTGCCAGCAGCTTAGAGCCGCGGGGCGAGCAGTTCTTC. Using reference TRBV7-2 and TRBJ2-1 for the parts outside the CDR3, the full variable domain is GAGVSQSPSNKVTEKGKDVELRCDPISGHTALYWYRQSLGQGLEFLIYFQGNSAPDKSGLPSDRFSAERTGGSVSTLTIQRTQQEDSAVYLCASSLEPRGEQFFGPGTRLTVL.

The CDR3 here is CASSLIGLAPTYEQYF. The CDR3 nucleotides are TGTGCCAGCAGTTTAATAGGACTAGCGCCGACCTACGAGCAGTACTTC. The chain has TRBV27 and TRBJ2-7; the match to TRBD2 covers 9 bases. Germline CDR1 and CDR2: MNHEY and SMNVEV (reference sequence). After removal of 2 bases from V and 2 bases from J, the junction contained 7 bases not matched to a gene. CDR3 length equals 16 residues.

CDR3 protein: CASSLLAGVPTGELFF. Here the CDR3 DNA reads TGTGCCAGCAGCTTGTTAGCGGGAGTACCCACCGGGGAGCTGTTTTTT. This sequence joins TRBV5-4 and TRBJ2-2; 9 positions agree with TRBD2. Germline CDR1 SGHNT, CDR2 YYREEE (reference sequence). The CDR3 runs 16 residues. Trimming at V came to 1 base and at J to 4 bases, leaving 5 bases not matched to a gene.

Details on this clone: A junction end diverges from the germline sequence, so it may reflect a read error. The CDR3 sequence is CASSPFLAGGPIF. The CDR3 DNA sequence: TGTGCCAGCAGTCCCTTCCTAGCGGGAGGGCCAATCTTC. V is TRBV27 and J is TRBJ2-1; 12 bases are shared with TRBD2. This CDR3 is 13 amino acids long. Per germline, CDR1 MNHEY and CDR2 SMNVEV (reference sequence).

The chain links TRBV5-4 to TRBJ2-5; TRBD2 is a possible D gene (6 bases). The CDR3 has 14 amino acids. CDR1 and CDR2 from the germline V gene are SGHNT and YYREEE (reference sequence). Trimming stripped 4 bases from V and 11 bases from J, with 21 bases between. CDR3 DNA: TGTGCCAGCAGCGAACCGGGAGCCTGGGGAGAGCAGTACTTC. Its protein is CASSEPGAWGEQYF.